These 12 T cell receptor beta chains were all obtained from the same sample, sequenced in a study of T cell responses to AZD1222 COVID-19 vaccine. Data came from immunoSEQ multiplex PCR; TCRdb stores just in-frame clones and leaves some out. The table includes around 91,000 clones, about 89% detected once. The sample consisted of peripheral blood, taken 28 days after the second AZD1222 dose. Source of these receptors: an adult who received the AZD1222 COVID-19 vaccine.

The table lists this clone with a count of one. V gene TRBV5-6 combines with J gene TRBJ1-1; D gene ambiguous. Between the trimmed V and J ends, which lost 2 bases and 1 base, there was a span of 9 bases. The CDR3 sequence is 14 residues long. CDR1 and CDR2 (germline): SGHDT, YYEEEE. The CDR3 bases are TGTGCCAGCAGCTTAACTAGACAGAACACTGAAGCTTTCTTT. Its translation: CASSLTRQNTEAFF.

The CDR3 sequence is CASSLGQGGDTQYF. In DNA form, the CDR3 reads TGCGCCAGCAGCCTTGGACAGGGAGGAGATACGCAGTATTTT. This chain uses TRBV5-1 with TRBJ2-3; TRBD1 matches 8 bases. Trimming at V came to 4 bases and at J to 5 bases, leaving 6 bases not matched to a gene. The length of the CDR3 is 14 residues. Germline values: CDR1 SGHRS, CDR2 YFSETQ.

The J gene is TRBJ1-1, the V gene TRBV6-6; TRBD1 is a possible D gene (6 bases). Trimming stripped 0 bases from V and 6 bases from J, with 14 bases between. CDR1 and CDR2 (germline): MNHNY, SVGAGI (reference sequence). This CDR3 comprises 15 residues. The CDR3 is CASSYSGRGWPEAFF. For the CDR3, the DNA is TGTGCCAGCAGTTACTCGGGCAGGGGATGGCCTGAAGCTTTCTTT.

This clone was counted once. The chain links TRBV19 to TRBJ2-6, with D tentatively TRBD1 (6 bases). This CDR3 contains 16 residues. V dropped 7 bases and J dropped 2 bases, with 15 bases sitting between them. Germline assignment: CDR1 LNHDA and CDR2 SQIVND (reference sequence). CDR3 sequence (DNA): TGTGCCAGTACCCCTAAAGGGGGTGCTGGGGCCAACGTCCTGACTTTC. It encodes CASTPKGGAGANVLTF.

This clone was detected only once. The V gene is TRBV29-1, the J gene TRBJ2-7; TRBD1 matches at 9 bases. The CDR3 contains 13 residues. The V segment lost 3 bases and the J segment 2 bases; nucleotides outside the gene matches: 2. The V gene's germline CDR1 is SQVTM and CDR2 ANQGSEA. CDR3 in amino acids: CSVETGGTYEQYF. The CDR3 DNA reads TGCAGCGTTGAGACAGGGGGAACCTACGAGCAGTACTTC.

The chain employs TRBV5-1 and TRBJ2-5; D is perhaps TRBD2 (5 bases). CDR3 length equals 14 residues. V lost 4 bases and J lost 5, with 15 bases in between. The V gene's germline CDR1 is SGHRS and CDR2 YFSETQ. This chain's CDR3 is CASSVKWPGETQYF. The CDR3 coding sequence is TGCGCCAGCAGCGTTAAATGGCCGGGGGAGACCCAGTACTTC.

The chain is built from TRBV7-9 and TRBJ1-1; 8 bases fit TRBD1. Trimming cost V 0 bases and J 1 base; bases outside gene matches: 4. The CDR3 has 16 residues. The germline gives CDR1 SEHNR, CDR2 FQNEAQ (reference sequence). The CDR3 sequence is CASSLAGTGKNTEAFF. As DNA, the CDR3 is TGTGCCAGCAGCTTAGCTGGGACAGGAAAGAACACTGAAGCTTTCTTT.

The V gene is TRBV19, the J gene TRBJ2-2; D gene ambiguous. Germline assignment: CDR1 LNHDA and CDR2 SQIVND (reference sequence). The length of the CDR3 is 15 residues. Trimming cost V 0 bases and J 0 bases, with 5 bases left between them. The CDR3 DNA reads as TGTGCCAGTAGTATAGAAGGGTCGAACACCGGGGAGCTGTTTTTT. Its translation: CASSIEGSNTGELFF.

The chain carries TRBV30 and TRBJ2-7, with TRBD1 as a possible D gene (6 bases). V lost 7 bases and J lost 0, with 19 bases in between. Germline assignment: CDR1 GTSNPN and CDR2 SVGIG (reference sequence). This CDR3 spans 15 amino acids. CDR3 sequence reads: CAYSGLGAGSYEQYF. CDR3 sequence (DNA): TGTGCCTACTCAGGACTGGGGGCCGGCTCCTACGAGCAGTACTTC.

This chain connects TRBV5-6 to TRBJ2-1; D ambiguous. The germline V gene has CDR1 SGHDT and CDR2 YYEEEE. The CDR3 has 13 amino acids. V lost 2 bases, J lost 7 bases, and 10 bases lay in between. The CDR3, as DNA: TGTGCCAGCAGCTTTGACCCTGGAAATGAGCAGTTCTTC. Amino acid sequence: CASSFDPGNEQFF.

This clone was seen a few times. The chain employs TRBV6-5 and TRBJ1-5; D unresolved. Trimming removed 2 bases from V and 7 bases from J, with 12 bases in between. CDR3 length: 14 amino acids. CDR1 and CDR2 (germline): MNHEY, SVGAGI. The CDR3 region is CASSYGPRHQPQHF. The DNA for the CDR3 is TGTGCCAGCAGTTACGGCCCCAGACACCAGCCCCAGCATTTT.

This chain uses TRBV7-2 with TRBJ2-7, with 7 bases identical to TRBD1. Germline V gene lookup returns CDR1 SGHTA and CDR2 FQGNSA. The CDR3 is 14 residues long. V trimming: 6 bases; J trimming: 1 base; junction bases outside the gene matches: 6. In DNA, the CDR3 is TGTGCCAGCAGGTCCTTGGGACAGTCCTACGAGCAGTACTTC. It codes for CASRSLGQSYEQYF.